This T cell receptor beta chain was captured by sequencing in a study of a mutant IDH1 vaccine in newly diagnosed glioma. Background on the study: Treated individuals were around 60% male and roughly 38% female, averaging roughly 43 years of age. Patients had received radiotherapy, temozolomide, or both previously, most receiving both.

Comments on this clone: Its matching antigen is unknown.

The study's findings and limits: Top peripheral T cell clonotype shifts appeared unrelated to pseudoprogression.

Germline V CDR1 and CDR2: SGHNT, YYREEE (reference sequence). The CDR3 spans 17 residues. V gave up 4 bases and J gave up 7 bases; unmatched junction bases: 18. Some clones are missing from TCRdb's copy, which holds only in-frame ones; the method was immunoSEQ multiplex PCR. The sample contains 30,000 to 40,000 clones, 80% to 95% of which appear only once. As for time point: baseline, week 1 (first vaccination visit). As to treatment: pre-vaccination baseline after standard-of-care therapy. The study enrolled donors with new WHO grade 3 or 4 IDH1-mutant, ATRX-lost astrocytomas. The input for sequencing was PBMCs, taken from a glioma patient treated with radiotherapy, temozolomide or both. The TCR sequence derives from a young man with glioma. The chain couples TRBV5-4 to TRBJ2-3; TRBD2 matches 7 bases. The CDR3 DNA is TGTGCCAGCAGCGCCGGTGGCGGGGGAGCCGCCCGAAATACGCAGTATTTT. Protein sequence: CASSAGGGGAARNTQYF.